This T cell receptor (beta chain) emerged from a study of T cell responses to AZD1222 COVID-19 vaccine. The analysis combined second doses at about 4 or about 12 weeks. Germline V CDR1 and CDR2: MNHEY, SVGEGT. The CDR3 totals 12 residues. Trimming removed 8 bases from V and 5 bases from J, with 12 bases in between. As regards this clone: Its antigen is unidentified.

Whole-study results and caveats: Spike-specific TCR breadth and depth grew following two AZD1222 doses. Repertoire sampling occurred only after the peak T cell response. Clonal diversity was possibly underestimated, and the donors were mostly white British, with more females.

Here immunoSEQ multiplex PCR was the method, and the copy in TCRdb shows in-frame clones only, minus some. The data show more than 100,000 clones, about 90% seen once. The source of this sequence is an adult who received the AZD1222 COVID-19 vaccine. This sample comprised peripheral blood, obtained 28 days after the second AZD1222 dose. The V and J genes are TRBV6-2 or TRBV6-3 and TRBJ2-5, with D unresolved. The CDR3 is CASGLRTETQYF. The CDR3 DNA follows: TGTGCCAGCGGCCTACGTACGGAGACCCAGTACTTC.